This T cell receptor beta chain was found in a study of blood T cell repertoires in COVID-19. For the study at large: Samples of COVID-19 (acute and convalescent) were obtained from the United States, Italy and Spain. Nucleic acid was either cDNA or gDNA, and it came from T cells, B-cell-depleted T cells, or PBMCs.

Per the original data handling: Reference gene primer amplification yielded estimated nucleated cell counts. Repertoires were generated with immunoSEQ multiplex PCR, while TCRdb's copy carries only in-frame clones and drops some. V, J and clone size reflect that table, while D and trimming were determined from the DNA. The data show 250,000 or so clones, around 87% seen once. This sequence was found in a woman between 70 and 85 years old with active or convalescent COVID-19. Sequences were obtained from peripheral blood.

CDR3 sequence: CATSRGDRGNTGELFF. CDR3 DNA: TGTGCCACCAGCAGAGGAGACAGGGGCAACACCGGGGAGCTGTTTTTT. V usage is TRBV15 and J usage is TRBJ2-2; 8 bases match TRBD1. CDR1 is LNHNV, CDR2 YYDKDF, per germline (reference sequence). V lost 1 base to trimming and J lost 2 bases; unmatched junction nucleotides: 3. The CDR3 has 16 amino acids.